The 27 T cell receptor beta chains given below trace back to one sample, sequenced in a study of CD8+ T cells in alopecia areata. RNA was extracted and reverse transcribed into cDNA as the sequencing template. Measured with immunoSEQ multiplex PCR; TCRdb has only the in-frame clones, and not every one. The sample comprises about 200,000 clones, around 50% of which are singletons, and roughly 5% rests with the top ten. Sequencing input: CD8+ T cells sorted from blood. The receptors here all came from a human donor in good health.

The rearrangement uses TRBV4-1 and TRBJ2-7, with D unresolved. Trimming pared 4 bases from V and 3 bases from J, leaving 13 bases between. This CDR3 region has 14 residues. Germline-derived CDR1 and CDR2 are MGHRA and YSYEKL. The chain's CDR3 is CASSLHSSGYEQYF. The CDR3 bases are TGCGCCAGCAGCCTCCATAGTTCGGGCTACGAGCAGTACTTC.

The gene calls are TRBV27 and TRBJ2-7; tentatively, D is TRBD2 (5 bases). The germline CDR1 and CDR2 sequences are MNHEY and SMNVEV (reference sequence). The CDR3 is made up of 14 amino acids. V shed 2 bases and J shed 3 bases, with 11 bases lying between them. The CDR3 DNA reads TGTGCCAGCAGTTTACGACACGGAGGCTACGAGCAGTACTTC. Its protein product is CASSLRHGGYEQYF.

This clone was observed a handful of times. The gene calls are TRBV15 and TRBJ2-5; D possibly corresponds to TRBD1 (5 bases). The CDR3 is 12 amino acids. Germline V gene lookup returns CDR1 LNHNV and CDR2 YYDKDF (reference sequence). Trimming removed 8 bases at V and 3 bases at J, with 10 bases between. The CDR3 coding sequence is TGTGCCACCCGACAGCTAGAAGAGACCCAGTACTTC. It codes for CATRQLEETQYF. The full variable domain, completed using reference TRBV15 and TRBJ2-5, is DAMVIQNPRYQVTQFGKPVTLSCSQTLNHNVMYWYQQKSSQAPKLLFHYYDKDFNNEADTPDNFQSRRPNTSFCFLDIRSPGLGDTAMYLCATRQLEETQYFGPGTRLLVL.

The chain joins TRBV5-6 to TRBJ2-7; the D is unclear. V dropped 5 bases and J dropped 1 base, with 16 bases sitting between them. CDR3 length: 15 amino acids. The germline V gene has CDR1 SGHDT and CDR2 YYEEEE. The CDR3, as DNA: TGTGCCAGCAGGGCTCCATTTCACGAGTCCTACGAGCAGTACTTC. Translation gives CASRAPFHESYEQYF. The variable domain in full, completed from reference TRBV5-6 and TRBJ2-7, reads DAGVTQSPTHLIKTRGQQVTLRCSPKSGHDTVSWYQQALGQGPQFIFQYYEEEERQRGNFPDRFSGHQFPNYSSELNVNALLLGDSALYLCASRAPFHESYEQYFGPGTRLTVT.

V gene TRBV9 combines with J gene TRBJ1-2; 7 bases fit TRBD1. V trimming: 1 base; J trimming: 7 bases; junction bases outside the gene matches: 13. Looked up from germline, CDR1 is SGDLS and CDR2 is YYNGEE. The CDR3 spans 16 residues. The CDR3 DNA reads TGTGCCAGCAGCGTAACAGGGGACGGGTATTGGGTTGGCTACACCTTC. It specifies CASSVTGDGYWVGYTF. The variable domain in full, completed from reference TRBV9 and TRBJ1-2, reads DSGVTQTPKHLITATGQRVTLRCSPRSGDLSVYWYQQSLDQGLQFLIQYYNGEERAKGNILERFSAQQFPDLHSELNLSSLELGDSALYFCASSVTGDGYWVGYTFGSGTRLTVV.

The chain employs TRBV12-5 and TRBJ2-1; 10 bases agree with TRBD2. The CDR3 sequence is 17 residues long. Germline V lookup: CDR1 LGHNT, CDR2 FRNRAP. V lost 2 bases to trimming and J lost 8 bases; unmatched junction nucleotides: 12. The CDR3 DNA reads as TGTGCTAGTGGTTTGCCCGGCCAGCGGGGGGGCCGAGATGAGCAGTTCTTC. This sequence encodes CASGLPGQRGGRDEQFF.

This clone was observed a few times. CDR3 amino acids: CSVEEDGRRETQYF. CDR3 DNA: TGCAGCGTTGAAGAAGACGGGAGGCGAGAGACCCAGTACTTC. This chain connects TRBV29-1 to TRBJ2-5; the match to TRBD2 covers 7 bases. Trimming cost V 0 bases and J 4 bases; bases outside gene matches: 5. The germline CDR1 and CDR2 sequences are SQVTM and ANQGSEA. This CDR3 is 14 amino acids long.

The V gene is TRBV7-2, the J gene TRBJ2-3; 9 positions match TRBD2. CDR1 and CDR2 from the germline V gene are SGHTA and FQGNSA. V lost 10 bases, J lost 4 bases, and 9 bases stayed unmatched. The CDR3 is made up of 14 amino acids. Written as DNA, the CDR3 is TGTGCCAACCCTAGCGGGGAGGACGCAGATACGCAGTATTTT. It is translated as CANPSGEDADTQYF.

This clone appeared a few times. V is TRBV23-1 and J is TRBJ1-5, with D possibly TRBD1 on 5 matching bases. TRBV23-1 qualifies as an ORF whose function is uncertain. V was pared by 0 bases and J by 8 bases, with 14 bases between. The CDR3 runs 15 residues. The CDR3 DNA is TGCGCCAGCAGTCAATCCTCGGGGGAAGGTGAGCCCCAGCATTTT. As protein: CASSQSSGEGEPQHF.

This clone was recorded a few times. The chain combines TRBV7-9 with TRBJ1-1; tentatively, D is TRBD1 (5 bases). The germline gives CDR1 SEHNR, CDR2 FQNEAQ (reference sequence). V lost 5 bases, J lost 0 bases, and 10 bases lay in between. The CDR3 is made up of 14 amino acids. This chain's CDR3 is CASSNRSMNTEAFF. In DNA form, the CDR3 reads TGTGCCAGCAGCAACAGGTCTATGAACACTGAAGCTTTCTTT.

CDR3: CASSYYPGRLVGELFF. CDR3 coding DNA: TGCGCCAGCAGCTACTACCCAGGGCGGCTGGTTGGGGAGCTGTTTTTT. This sequence joins TRBV4-1 and TRBJ2-2; tentative D call: TRBD1 (5 bases). V was trimmed by 5 bases and J by 8 bases, leaving 21 bases between them. This CDR3 is 16 amino acids long. The germline CDR1 and CDR2 sequences are MGHRA and YSYEKL.

The chain combines TRBV5-1 with TRBJ2-7; tentatively, D is TRBD2 (5 bases). The CDR3 is made up of 14 amino acids. Germline assignment: CDR1 SGHRS and CDR2 YFSETQ. V was clipped by 5 bases and J by 0 bases, with 12 bases between them. CDR3 in DNA: TGCGCCAGCAGTCCGCCCGGGAACTCCTACGAGCAGTACTTC. It encodes CASSPPGNSYEQYF.

This chain links TRBV7-9 with TRBJ2-7, with TRBD1 matching 10 bases. CDR3 length: 16 amino acids. Germline trimming cut 2 bases from V and 0 bases from J; bases unmatched to any gene: 4. Germline V gene sequence: CDR1 SEHNR, CDR2 FQNEAQ (reference sequence). The CDR3 region has the DNA TGTGCCAGCAGCTTACCCGGGACAGGGGTCTCCTACGAGCAGTACTTC. Translated: CASSLPGTGVSYEQYF.

The gene calls are TRBV30 and TRBJ1-1; no clear D gene. The CDR3 contains 12 residues. Trimming cost V 2 bases and J 0 bases, with 4 bases left between them. Germline lookup yields CDR1 GTSNPN and CDR2 SVGIG (reference sequence). In DNA form, the CDR3 reads TGTGCCTGGAGTCCAATGAACACTGAAGCTTTCTTT. This codes for CAWSPMNTEAFF.

The chain links TRBV29-1 to TRBJ2-5; 13 bases align to TRBD2. The CDR3 is 16 residues long. Germline V gene lookup returns CDR1 SQVTM and CDR2 ANQGSEA. Trimming cost V 4 bases and J 0 bases; bases outside gene matches: 5. CDR3 amino acids: CSVGTSGGPYQETQYF. The CDR3 DNA reads TGCAGCGTTGGGACTAGCGGGGGCCCGTACCAAGAGACCCAGTACTTC.

The chain recombines TRBV2 with TRBJ2-5, with 12 bases identical to TRBD2. This CDR3 has 16 amino acids. V shed 8 bases, J shed 1 base, and the junction held 8 bases outside the gene matches. CDR1 SNHLY and CDR2 FYNNEI come from the germline V gene. The CDR3 DNA follows: TGTGCCAGCTTCCTCGGACTAGCGGGGTTCCAAGAGACCCAGTACTTC. It codes for CASFLGLAGFQETQYF.

The chain is built from TRBV27 and TRBJ1-1; no clear D. Germline assignment: CDR1 MNHEY and CDR2 SMNVEV (reference sequence). Deletions cut 8 bases from V and 4 bases from J, with 14 bases between. This CDR3 has 13 amino acids. The CDR3 DNA is TGTGCCAGCGGCTACGGGCCGAGCACTGAAGCTTTCTTT. It is translated as CASGYGPSTEAFF.

In its sample, this clone was seen a few times. The J gene is TRBJ1-2, the V gene TRBV29-1; a weak D match, TRBD1 (5 bases). The germline CDR1 and CDR2 sequences are SQVTM and ANQGSEA. Trimming took 4 bases from V and 8 from J, leaving 11 bases between them. CDR3 size: 11 residues. This CDR3 reads CSVAQGKGYTF. The CDR3 nucleotides are TGCAGCGTTGCCCAGGGAAAAGGCTACACCTTC. Variable domain in full (rest from reference TRBV29-1 and TRBJ1-2): SAVISQKPSRDICQRGTSLTIQCQVDSQVTMMFWYRQQPGQSLTLIATANQGSEATYESGFVIDKFPISRPNLTFSTLTVSNMSPEDSSIYLCSVAQGKGYTFGSGTRLTVV.

This clone occurred once. The chain has TRBV7-9 and TRBJ2-1, with no clear D. The CDR3 extends over 11 amino acids. V lost 9 bases and J 6 bases, leaving 9 bases between the germline ends. Per the germline V gene, CDR1 is SEHNR and CDR2 is FQNEAQ (reference sequence). The CDR3 is CASTTGNEQFF. As DNA, the CDR3 is TGTGCCAGTACAACGGGCAATGAGCAGTTCTTC.

The CDR3 DNA reads TGCGCCAGCCCCCCTTCCCGGGACAGGGGCCGTGAGCAGTTCTTC. The encoded protein is CASPPSRDRGREQFF. The chain employs TRBV5-1 and TRBJ2-1; 10 bases fit TRBD1. V lost 7 bases and J lost 9; bases outside the gene matches: 13. Germline V lookup: CDR1 SGHRS, CDR2 YFSETQ. The CDR3 is 15 amino acids.

The genes are TRBV29-1 and TRBJ1-1, with TRBD1 matching over 9 bases. Germline trimming cut 3 bases from V and 3 bases from J; bases unmatched to any gene: 5. The CDR3 length is 14 residues. The V gene's germline CDR1 is SQVTM and CDR2 ANQGSEA. As DNA, the CDR3 is TGCAGCGTTGAGTTGACAGGGGGTTACACTGAAGCTTTCTTT. This encodes CSVELTGGYTEAFF.

V and J are TRBV5-1 and TRBJ1-1; the D is unclear. There are 13 residues in the CDR3. V lost 3 bases and J 4 bases, leaving 10 bases between the germline ends. Germline lookup yields CDR1 SGHRS and CDR2 YFSETQ. CDR3 loop: CASSSALPTEAFF. The CDR3 coding sequence is TGCGCCAGCAGCTCGGCCCTCCCCACTGAAGCTTTCTTT.

This clone was detected a few times. The rearrangement uses TRBV4-1 and TRBJ1-3; 7 bases are a match to TRBD1. J lost 8 bases, V lost 2 bases, and 6 bases had no gene match. This CDR3 comprises 14 residues. Germline CDR1 is MGHRA and CDR2 is YSYEKL. The CDR3 loop reads CASSQREGADTIYF. DNA for the CDR3: TGCGCCAGCAGCCAAAGGGAGGGGGCAGACACCATATATTTT.

This clone came up a few times. The sample has other DNA sequences that encode this CDR3 too. This chain joins TRBV30 and TRBJ1-1, with D possibly matching TRBD1 (5 bases). CDR3 size: 11 residues. V lost 2 bases to trimming and J lost 4 bases, with 5 bases between them. In germline, CDR1 is GTSNPN, CDR2 SVGIG (reference sequence). The CDR3 DNA reads as TGTGCCTGGAGTAGGGGCACTGAAGCTTTCTTT. This encodes CAWSRGTEAFF.

This clone showed up just a few times. Other nucleotide sequences from this sample produce the same CDR3. The genes are TRBV4-1 and TRBJ1-5; no firm D call. Germline V gene sequence: CDR1 MGHRA, CDR2 YSYEKL. The CDR3 extends over 15 amino acids. Trimming left V 0 bases short and J 2 bases short, with 8 bases between. The CDR3 protein is CASSQDPRGNQPQHF. The CDR3 DNA sequence: TGCGCCAGCAGCCAAGATCCTAGAGGCAATCAGCCCCAGCATTTT.

This chain connects TRBV27 to TRBJ1-6, with D perhaps TRBD1 (6 bases). With 5 bases removed from V and 13 bases from J, the gap between germline ends came to 18 bases. Germline V gene data show CDR1 as MNHEY and CDR2 as SMNVEV (reference sequence). The CDR3 contains 14 residues. The CDR3 coding sequence is TGTGCCAGCAGTCTCCCGGGACCGGGGGGCCCCCTCCACTTT. It encodes CASSLPGPGGPLHF.

V usage is TRBV27 and J usage is TRBJ2-3; no definite D call. Germline-derived CDR1 and CDR2 are MNHEY and SMNVEV (reference sequence). Trimming removed 7 bases at V and 4 bases at J, with 15 bases between. This CDR3 is 14 amino acids long. CDR3 bases: TGTGCCAGCACTTCATCCTCCCGGGCAGATACGCAGTATTTT. Its translation: CASTSSSRADTQYF.